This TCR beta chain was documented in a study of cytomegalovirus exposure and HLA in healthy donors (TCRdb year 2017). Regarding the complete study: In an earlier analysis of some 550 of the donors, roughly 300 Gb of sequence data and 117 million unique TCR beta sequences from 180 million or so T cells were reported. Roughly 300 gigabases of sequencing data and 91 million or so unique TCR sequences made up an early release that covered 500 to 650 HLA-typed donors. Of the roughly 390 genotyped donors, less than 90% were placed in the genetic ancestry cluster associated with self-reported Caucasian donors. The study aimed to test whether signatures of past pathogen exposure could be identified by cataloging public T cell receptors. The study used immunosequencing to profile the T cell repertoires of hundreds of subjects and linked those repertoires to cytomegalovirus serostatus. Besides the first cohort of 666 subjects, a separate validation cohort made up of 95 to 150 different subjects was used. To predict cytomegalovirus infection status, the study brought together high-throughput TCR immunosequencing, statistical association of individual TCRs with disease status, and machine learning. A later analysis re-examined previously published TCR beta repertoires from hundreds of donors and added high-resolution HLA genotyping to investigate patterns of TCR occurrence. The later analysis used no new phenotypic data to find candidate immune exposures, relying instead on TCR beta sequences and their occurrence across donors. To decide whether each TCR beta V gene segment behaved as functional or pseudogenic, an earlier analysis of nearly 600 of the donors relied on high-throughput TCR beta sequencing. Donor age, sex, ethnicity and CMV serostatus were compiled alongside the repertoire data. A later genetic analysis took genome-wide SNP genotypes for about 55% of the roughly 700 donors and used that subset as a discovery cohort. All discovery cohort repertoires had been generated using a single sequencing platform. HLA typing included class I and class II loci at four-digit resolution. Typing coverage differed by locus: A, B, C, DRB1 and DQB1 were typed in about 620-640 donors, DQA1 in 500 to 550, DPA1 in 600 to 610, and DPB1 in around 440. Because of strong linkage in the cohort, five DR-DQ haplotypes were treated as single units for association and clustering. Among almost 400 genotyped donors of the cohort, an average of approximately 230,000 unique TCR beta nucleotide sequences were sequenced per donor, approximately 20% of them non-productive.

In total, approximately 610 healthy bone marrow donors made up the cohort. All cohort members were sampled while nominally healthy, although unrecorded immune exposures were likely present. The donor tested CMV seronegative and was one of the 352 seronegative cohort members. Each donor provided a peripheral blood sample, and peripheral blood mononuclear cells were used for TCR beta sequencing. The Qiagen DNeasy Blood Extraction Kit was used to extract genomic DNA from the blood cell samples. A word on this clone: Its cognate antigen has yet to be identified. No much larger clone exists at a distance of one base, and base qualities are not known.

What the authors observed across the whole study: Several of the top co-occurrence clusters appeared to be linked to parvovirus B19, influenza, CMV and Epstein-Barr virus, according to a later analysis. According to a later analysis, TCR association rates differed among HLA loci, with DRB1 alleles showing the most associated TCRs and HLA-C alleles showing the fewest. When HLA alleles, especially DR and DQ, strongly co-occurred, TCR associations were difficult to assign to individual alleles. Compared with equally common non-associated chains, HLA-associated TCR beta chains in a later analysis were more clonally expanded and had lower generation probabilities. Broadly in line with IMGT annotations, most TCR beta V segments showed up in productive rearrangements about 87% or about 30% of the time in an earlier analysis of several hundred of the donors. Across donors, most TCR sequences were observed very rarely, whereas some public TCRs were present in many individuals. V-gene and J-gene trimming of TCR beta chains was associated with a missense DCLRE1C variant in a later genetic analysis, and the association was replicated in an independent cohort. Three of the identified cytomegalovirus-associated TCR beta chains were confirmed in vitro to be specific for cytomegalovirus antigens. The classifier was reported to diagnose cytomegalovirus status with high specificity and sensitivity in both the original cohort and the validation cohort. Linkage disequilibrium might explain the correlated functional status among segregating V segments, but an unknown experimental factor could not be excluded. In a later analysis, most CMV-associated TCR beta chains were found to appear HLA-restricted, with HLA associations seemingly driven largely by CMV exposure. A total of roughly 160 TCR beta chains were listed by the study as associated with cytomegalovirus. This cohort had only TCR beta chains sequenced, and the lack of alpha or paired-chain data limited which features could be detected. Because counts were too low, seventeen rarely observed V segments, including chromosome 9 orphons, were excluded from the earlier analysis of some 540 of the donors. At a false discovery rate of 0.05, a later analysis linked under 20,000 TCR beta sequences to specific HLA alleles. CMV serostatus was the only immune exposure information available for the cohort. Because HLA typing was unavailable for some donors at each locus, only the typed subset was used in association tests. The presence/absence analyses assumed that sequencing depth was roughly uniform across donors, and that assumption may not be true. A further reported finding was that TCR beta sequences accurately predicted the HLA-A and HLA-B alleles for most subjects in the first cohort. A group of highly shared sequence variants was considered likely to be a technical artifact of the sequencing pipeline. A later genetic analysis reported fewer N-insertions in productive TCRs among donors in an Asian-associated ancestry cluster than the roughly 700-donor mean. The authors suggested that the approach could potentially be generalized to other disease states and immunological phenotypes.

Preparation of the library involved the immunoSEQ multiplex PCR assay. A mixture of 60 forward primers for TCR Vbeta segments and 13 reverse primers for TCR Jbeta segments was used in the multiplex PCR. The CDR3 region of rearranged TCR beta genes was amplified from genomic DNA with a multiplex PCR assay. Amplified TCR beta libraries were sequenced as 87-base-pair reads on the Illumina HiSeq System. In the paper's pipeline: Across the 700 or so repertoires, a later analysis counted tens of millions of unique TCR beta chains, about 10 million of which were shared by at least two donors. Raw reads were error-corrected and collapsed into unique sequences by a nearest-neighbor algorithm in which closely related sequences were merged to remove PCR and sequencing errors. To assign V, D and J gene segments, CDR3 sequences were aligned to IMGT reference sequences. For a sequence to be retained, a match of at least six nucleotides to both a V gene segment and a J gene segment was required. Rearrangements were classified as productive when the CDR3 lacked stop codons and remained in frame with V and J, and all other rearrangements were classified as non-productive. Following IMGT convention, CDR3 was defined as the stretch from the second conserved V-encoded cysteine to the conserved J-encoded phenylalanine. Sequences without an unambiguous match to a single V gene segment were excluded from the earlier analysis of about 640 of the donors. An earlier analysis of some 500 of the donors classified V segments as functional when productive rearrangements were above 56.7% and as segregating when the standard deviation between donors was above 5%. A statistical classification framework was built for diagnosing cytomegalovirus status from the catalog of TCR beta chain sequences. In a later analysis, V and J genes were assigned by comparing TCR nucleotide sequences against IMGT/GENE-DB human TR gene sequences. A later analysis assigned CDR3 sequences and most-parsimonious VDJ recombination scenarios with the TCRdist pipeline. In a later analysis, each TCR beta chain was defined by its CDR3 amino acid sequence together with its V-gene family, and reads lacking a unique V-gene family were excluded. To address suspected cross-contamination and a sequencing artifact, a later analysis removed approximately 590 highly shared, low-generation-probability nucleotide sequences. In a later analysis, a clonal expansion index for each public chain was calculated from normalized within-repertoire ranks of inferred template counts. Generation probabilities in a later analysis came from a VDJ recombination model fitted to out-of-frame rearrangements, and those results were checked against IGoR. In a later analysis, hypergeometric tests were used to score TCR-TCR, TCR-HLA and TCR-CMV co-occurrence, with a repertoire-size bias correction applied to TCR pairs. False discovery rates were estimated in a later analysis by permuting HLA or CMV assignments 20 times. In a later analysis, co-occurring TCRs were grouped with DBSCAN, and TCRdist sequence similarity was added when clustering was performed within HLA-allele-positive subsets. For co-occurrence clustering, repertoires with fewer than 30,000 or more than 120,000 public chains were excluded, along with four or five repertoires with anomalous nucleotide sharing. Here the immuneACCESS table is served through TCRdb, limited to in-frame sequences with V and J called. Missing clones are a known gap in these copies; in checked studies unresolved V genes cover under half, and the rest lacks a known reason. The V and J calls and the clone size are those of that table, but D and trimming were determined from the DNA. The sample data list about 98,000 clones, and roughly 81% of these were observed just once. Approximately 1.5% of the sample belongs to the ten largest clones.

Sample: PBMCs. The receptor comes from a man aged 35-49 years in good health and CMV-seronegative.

CDR3 loop: CAISEGSGVSYEQYF. The nucleotide sequence is given as TGTGCCATCAGTGAGGGTTCAGGGGTCTCCTACGAGCAGTACTTC. The V and J segments used are TRBV10-3 and TRBJ2-7; TRBD1 might be the D gene, on 6 matching bases. The junction carries 11 bases between V and J, which are trimmed by 2 bases and 0 bases respectively. Based on the germline V gene, the CDR1 and CDR2 sequences are ENHRY and SYGVKD. The CDR3, from cysteine to phenylalanine, totals 15 residues. Only the CDR3 part of the read is kept: 45 bases, read in frame from the first base.